This record concerns one TCR beta chain sequence. The sample comes from a study of blood T cell repertoires in COVID-19. Study summary: The United States, Italy and Spain supplied acute and convalescent COVID-19 samples. T cells, B-cell-depleted T cells, or PBMCs provided the cDNA or gDNA that served as material.

The repertoire was sequenced with immunoSEQ multiplex PCR; TCRdb's copy has only in-frame clones and lacks some. The repertoire consists of some 170,000 clones, with approximately 84% occurring once and the leading ten covering about 1.2%. The trim removed 4 bases at V and 8 bases at J, leaving 13 bases unmatched. CDR3 length: 16 residues. The germline gives CDR1 SGHTA, CDR2 FQGNSA. The specimen was PBMCs or T cells enriched from blood (not recorded which). This receptor was taken from a human donor with acute COVID-19. The donor label of this sample is uncertain. The V and J genes are TRBV7-2 and TRBJ2-1, with TRBD2 matching over 8 bases. CDR3 coding DNA: TGTGCCAGCAGCTCTCCCCTGGGCGGGGGGTCATATGAGCAGTTCTTC. It translates to CASSSPLGGGSYEQFF.